This T cell receptor beta chain came from a study of Ad26.COV2.S vaccination and SARS-CoV-2 variants. Some clones are missing from TCRdb's copy, which holds only in-frame ones; the method was immunoSEQ multiplex PCR. The sample lists some 520,000 clones; 87% were seen once. Trimming cost V 4 bases and J 10 bases, with 17 bases left between them. Germline-derived CDR1 and CDR2 are MDHEN and SYDVKM. The CDR3 is 13 amino acids. Broader study findings: Recipients of either vaccine or placebo displayed similar breadth of non-spike TCRs.

The treatment here: around 19 received Ad26.COV2.S at low or high dose, single or two shots; about 5 received placebo; per-sample allocation not given. All samples were drawn on day 63, counting from the first vaccine or placebo injection. Details on this clone: What it recognizes is unknown.

The sequencing here drew on peripheral blood, taken in a trial of Ad26.COV2.S vaccine versus placebo. The clonotype originates from a person aged 18 to 59 who received the Ad26.COV2.S COVID-19 vaccine or a placebo. The chain recombines TRBV28 with TRBJ2-7; D is possibly TRBD1 or TRBD2 (5 bases each). The CDR3 loop reads CASSSTDRDRQYF. CDR3 sequence (DNA): TGTGCCAGCAGTTCGACTGACCGGGACCGACAGTACTTC. Filled out from reference TRBV28 and TRBJ2-7, the complete variable domain reads DVKVTQSSRYLVKRTGEKVFLECVQDMDHENMFWYRQDPGLGLRLIYFSYDVKMKEKGDIPEGYSVSREKKERFSLILESASTNQTSMYLCASSSTDRDRQYFGPGTRLTVT.